These 27 T cell receptor beta chains were sequenced from one sample in a study of cytomegalovirus exposure and HLA in healthy donors. PCR involved 60 Vbeta and 13 Jbeta primers. Produced via immunoSEQ multiplex PCR; TCRdb's table is partial and in-frame only. The table has over 70,000 clones, around 80% seen once; the top ten hold under 3.5%. The sequenced sample was PBMCs. All receptors derive from a man aged 50 to 59 in good health and CMV-seropositive.

The chain joins TRBV6-5 to TRBJ1-2, with 8 bases aligning to TRBD1. V dropped 3 bases and J dropped 8; count of bases not matched to a gene: 8. Germline V gene sequence: CDR1 MNHEY, CDR2 SVGAGI. The CDR3 has 14 residues. CDR3 nucleotide sequence: TGTGCCAGCAGTTATAGGGACAGGTTTCGGGGCTACACCTTC. The encoded protein is CASSYRDRFRGYTF.

The chain recombines TRBV10-3 with TRBJ2-5; 10 bases align to TRBD2. The CDR3 is 14 residues long. In germline, CDR1 is ENHRY, CDR2 SYGVKD. The V segment lost 5 bases and the J segment 5 bases; nucleotides outside the gene matches: 5. The CDR3 DNA reads TGTGCCATCAGTACAGCGGGAGGGATGGAGACCCAGTACTTC. It specifies CAISTAGGMETQYF.

The rearrangement uses TRBV6-1 and TRBJ1-1; 7 bases align to TRBD1. Trimming took 7 bases from V and 0 from J; bases not matched to a gene: 8. The CDR3 is 15 residues long. Germline loops: CDR1 MNHNS, CDR2 SASEGT. The CDR3 region is CASKDRVDMNTEAFF. CDR3 nucleotide sequence: TGTGCCAGCAAAGACAGGGTCGACATGAACACTGAAGCTTTCTTT.

This clone was seen a single time. V gene TRBV5-8 combines with J gene TRBJ2-2, with D perhaps matching TRBD2 (6 bases). This CDR3 region has 17 residues. V dropped 1 base and J dropped 2 bases, with 15 bases sitting between them. Germline CDR1 and CDR2: SGHTS and YDEGEE. CDR3 protein: CASSLRFGGINTGELFF. The CDR3 DNA reads TGTGCCAGCAGCTTGAGGTTCGGCGGGATAAACACCGGGGAGCTGTTTTTT.

The chain combines TRBV14 with TRBJ2-2; 13 bases fit TRBD2. Germline loops: CDR1 SGHDN, CDR2 FVKESK. This CDR3 is built from 16 residues. V gave up 2 bases and J gave up 5 bases; unmatched junction bases: 2. The CDR3 protein is CASSQRTSGRTGELFF. For the CDR3, the DNA is TGTGCCAGCAGCCAAAGGACTAGCGGGAGAACCGGGGAGCTGTTTTTT.

The V gene is TRBV25-1, the J gene TRBJ1-1; tentative D call: TRBD1 (5 bases). This CDR3 has 14 amino acids. Germline assignment: CDR1 MGHDK and CDR2 SYGVNS. V dropped 7 bases and J dropped 0 bases, with 12 bases sitting between them. The chain's CDR3 is CASKGRLMNTEAFF. CDR3 DNA: TGTGCCAGCAAGGGGCGGCTTATGAACACTGAAGCTTTCTTT.

V gene TRBV4-3 combines with J gene TRBJ1-5; TRBD1 is a possible D gene (5 bases). Germline V gene data show CDR1 as LGHNA and CDR2 as YSLEER. The CDR3 has 13 amino acids. V was cut by 1 base and J by 5 bases, with 6 bases left in between. CDR3 protein: CASSQGGDQPQHF. The CDR3, as DNA: TGCGCCAGCAGCCAAGGGGGGGATCAGCCCCAGCATTTT.

The chain links TRBV6-5 to TRBJ2-2, with a weak D call TRBD2 (6 bases). The V end was cut by 6 bases, the J end by 6 bases, with 17 bases between. The CDR3 runs 15 residues. Germline assignment: CDR1 MNHEY and CDR2 SVGAGI. Here the CDR3 reads CASRPNGGPAGELFF. In nucleotides, the CDR3 is TGTGCCAGCAGACCCAACGGAGGGCCAGCCGGGGAGCTGTTTTTT.

The chain's CDR3 is CASCQRVGLDEQFF. CDR3 coding DNA: TGTGCCAGCTGCCAAAGGGTGGGGCTGGATGAGCAGTTCTTC. J is TRBJ2-1 and V is TRBV18, with D possibly matching TRBD1 (5 bases). CDR3 length: 14 amino acids. Germline V lookup: CDR1 KGHSH, CDR2 LQKENI. Trimming cost V 7 bases and J 8 bases, with 18 bases left between them.

V usage is TRBV9 and J usage is TRBJ1-2; tentative D call: TRBD1 (6 bases). The CDR3 has 13 residues. Trimming took 7 bases from V and 8 from J, leaving 18 bases between them. The germline gives CDR1 SGDLS, CDR2 YYNGEE. CDR3 coding DNA: TGTGCCAGCCAATCTGACAGGTCCTGGGGCTACACCTTC. Protein product: CASQSDRSWGYTF.

The CDR3 coding sequence is TGTGCCTGGAGTGGGACAGGGAATGCAATCACCGGGGAGCTGTTTTTT. Protein product: CAWSGTGNAITGELFF. The chain links TRBV30 to TRBJ2-2; 8 positions agree with TRBD1. The germline V gene encodes CDR1 GTSNPN and CDR2 SVGIG (reference sequence). Trimming removed 1 base from V and 4 bases from J; junction bases left unmatched: 8. This CDR3 spans 16 amino acids.

This clone was picked up one time. The genes are TRBV6-5 and TRBJ1-1; D perhaps matches TRBD1 (5 bases). Germline V gene sequence: CDR1 MNHEY, CDR2 SVGAGI. The CDR3 is 14 residues long. V was trimmed by 5 bases and J by 5 bases, leaving 15 bases between them. Here the CDR3 DNA reads TGTGCCAGCAGTGGAGGGGTGGGTCCGACTGAAGCTTTCTTT. This codes for CASSGGVGPTEAFF.

This chain connects TRBV5-4 to TRBJ2-2; tentatively, D is TRBD1 (6 bases). From germline, CDR1 is SGHNT and CDR2 YYREEE (reference sequence). Trimming shortened V by 4 bases and J by 5 bases, and 15 bases separated the two germline ends. The CDR3 is 15 residues long. CDR3 loop: CASSEKTGKTGELFF. For the CDR3, the DNA is TGTGCCAGCAGCGAAAAAACAGGGAAAACCGGGGAGCTGTTTTTT.

The chain has TRBV7-2 and TRBJ2-7; 15 bases match TRBD2. The CDR3 runs 16 residues. Germline loops: CDR1 SGHTA, CDR2 FQGNSA. Losses at the gene ends were 4 bases for V and 4 bases for J; bases not matched to a gene: 5. The CDR3 here is CASSSRTSGRVYEQYF. The DNA of the CDR3 is TGTGCCAGCAGCTCAAGGACTAGCGGGAGGGTGTACGAGCAGTACTTC.

The chain recombines TRBV30 with TRBJ2-1, with 9 nucleotides matching TRBD2. The length of the CDR3 is 15 residues. Germline V CDR1 and CDR2: GTSNPN, SVGIG (reference sequence). V gave up 1 base and J gave up 16 bases; unmatched junction bases: 17. As DNA, the CDR3 is TGTGCCTGGAGTGGTGAACGCGCGAGCGGGAGGTCCGCCTTCTTC. Residues: CAWSGERASGRSAFF.

V gene TRBV11-3 combines with J gene TRBJ2-7, with 9 bases fitting TRBD1. Germline V lookup: CDR1 SGHNT, CDR2 YENEEA. This CDR3 is 15 amino acids long. The trim removed 4 bases at V and 6 bases at J, leaving 10 bases unmatched. The CDR3 region is CASSSRKTTGGEQYF. DNA of the CDR3: TGTGCCAGCAGCTCGAGAAAAACGACAGGGGGCGAGCAGTACTTC. Using reference TRBV11-3 and TRBJ2-7 for the parts outside the CDR3, the full variable domain is EAGVVQSPRYKIIEKKQPVAFWCNPISGHNTLYWYLQNLGQGPELLIRYENEEAVDDSQLPKDRFSAERLKGVDSTLKIQPAELGDSAVYLCASSSRKTTGGEQYFGPGTRLTVT.

This chain connects TRBV9 to TRBJ2-2; 7 bases map to TRBD2. V shed 5 bases, J shed 8 bases, and the junction held 15 bases outside the gene matches. The CDR3 is made up of 16 amino acids. Germline CDR1 reads SGDLS; CDR2 reads YYNGEE. CDR3 amino acids: CASSENRASGSGELFF. The CDR3 DNA follows: TGTGCCAGCAGTGAAAACCGGGCTAGCGGTTCGGGGGAGCTGTTTTTT. The variable domain in full, completed from reference TRBV9 and TRBJ2-2, reads DSGVTQTPKHLITATGQRVTLRCSPRSGDLSVYWYQQSLDQGLQFLIQYYNGEERAKGNILERFSAQQFPDLHSELNLSSLELGDSALYFCASSENRASGSGELFFGEGSRLTVL.

CDR3 residues: CASSLSRGGYTF. The CDR3 nucleotides are TGTGCCAGCAGTTTGTCCAGGGGTGGCTACACCTTC. The chain joins TRBV28 to TRBJ1-2; perhaps TRBD1 as D (6 bases). Germline V gene data show CDR1 as MDHEN and CDR2 as SYDVKM. Between the trimmed V and J ends, which lost 3 bases and 7 bases, there was a span of 9 bases. This CDR3 contains 12 residues.

The chain is built from TRBV7-9 and TRBJ2-1; D gene ambiguous. The germline V and J ends were trimmed by 5 bases and 5 bases, with 16 bases remaining between them. CDR1 SEHNR and CDR2 FQNEAQ come from the germline V gene (reference sequence). The CDR3 runs 15 residues. Here the CDR3 reads CASSLTTFGNNEQFF. CDR3 bases: TGTGCCAGCAGCCTTACTACTTTCGGTAACAATGAGCAGTTCTTC.

The V and J genes are TRBV18 and TRBJ2-3; D perhaps matches TRBD2 (5 bases). Trimming cost V 4 bases and J 4 bases, with 15 bases left between them. There are 15 residues in the CDR3. Germline V CDR1 and CDR2: KGHSH, LQKENI. The CDR3 protein is CASSLLTVEADTQYF. The CDR3 DNA sequence: TGTGCCAGCTCACTCCTGACCGTGGAGGCAGATACGCAGTATTTT.

The chain recombines TRBV5-6 with TRBJ1-2; the D gene is possibly TRBD1 (5 bases). The CDR3 runs to 15 residues. Germline V gene sequence: CDR1 SGHDT, CDR2 YYEEEE. Trimming removed 0 bases at V and 4 bases at J, with 13 bases between. The CDR3 DNA sequence: TGTGCCAGCAGCTTGGGACCCAGGGACTCCTATGGCTACACCTTC. This gives the protein CASSLGPRDSYGYTF.

The CDR3 DNA reads as TGTGCCTGGGAACAGGGGAGAAGGGGCTACACCTTC. As protein: CAWEQGRRGYTF. The chain joins TRBV30 to TRBJ1-2; 7 nucleotides match TRBD1. This CDR3 contains 12 residues. V was pared by 5 bases and J by 8 bases, with 8 bases of the junction left unmatched. Germline V gives CDR1 GTSNPN, CDR2 SVGIG (reference sequence).

The J gene is TRBJ2-3, the V gene TRBV7-2; D possibly corresponds to TRBD2 (6 bases). Per germline, CDR1 SGHTA and CDR2 FQGNSA. V lost 4 bases and J 11 bases, leaving 22 bases between the germline ends. There are 15 residues in the CDR3. As DNA, the CDR3 is TGTGCCAGCAGCTCCCCAACGGGACTCCCCCTGGGGCAGTATTTT. This gives the protein CASSSPTGLPLGQYF.

V and J are TRBV19 and TRBJ2-7, with TRBD2 identical over 8 bases. Germline lookup yields CDR1 LNHDA and CDR2 SQIVND (reference sequence). Germline trimming cut 1 base from V and 0 bases from J; bases unmatched to any gene: 8. The CDR3 length is 17 residues. The CDR3 loop is CASSIVDSGTSSYEQYF. The CDR3 DNA is TGTGCCAGTAGTATAGTAGATAGCGGGACGAGCTCCTACGAGCAGTACTTC.

The sample holds a few counts of this clone. The genes are TRBV13 and TRBJ2-3; D might be TRBD2 (8 bases). V was trimmed by 6 bases and J by 0 bases, leaving 19 bases between them. This CDR3 spans 17 amino acids. The V gene's germline CDR1 is PRHDT and CDR2 FYEKMQ (reference sequence). This CDR3 is CASRNRGTSGSTDTQYF. Written as DNA, the CDR3 is TGTGCCAGCAGGAACAGGGGCACTAGCGGAAGCACAGATACGCAGTATTTT.

This clone was observed once. This chain uses TRBV27 with TRBJ2-1; 13 bases are a match to TRBD2. Trimming cost V 2 bases and J 6 bases; bases outside gene matches: 10. This CDR3 comprises 18 residues. Germline CDR1 is MNHEY and CDR2 is SMNVEV (reference sequence). CDR3 coding DNA: TGTGCCAGCAGTTTAGGACTACTAGCGGGAGGGCCGGGCAATGAGCAGTTCTTC. It codes for CASSLGLLAGGPGNEQFF.

The chain carries TRBV18 and TRBJ2-2; TRBD1 matches 11 bases. Germline V gene sequence: CDR1 KGHSH, CDR2 LQKENI. This CDR3 contains 16 residues. V was pared by 2 bases and J by 6 bases, with 5 bases of the junction left unmatched. This chain's CDR3 is CASSPEGTGGAGELFF. The CDR3 bases are TGTGCCAGCTCACCAGAGGGGACAGGGGGAGCCGGGGAGCTGTTTTTT.